The 5 T cell receptor beta chains given below trace back to one sample, sequenced in a study of T-cell memory formation after mild COVID-19. One entry per CDR3 protein, called by TCRdb with MiXCR from the 5' RACE reads. The sample contains roughly 600,000 distinct CDR3 sequences, more than 15% of which appear only once. The sequencing sample was made of PBMCs or a T cell subset sorted from them (not recorded which). The source of these receptors is an adult woman who had mild COVID-19 (a few samples of this study predate the infection). Cell type and time point are not known.

Many counts were recorded for this clonotype. V usage is TRBV4-1 and J usage is TRBJ2-3, with D perhaps TRBD1 (6 bases). CDR3 length: 14 residues. V lost 4 bases to trimming and J lost 4 bases, with 12 bases between them. CDR1 is MGHRA, CDR2 YSYEKL, per germline. This CDR3 reads CASSPRAGADTQYF. CDR3 in DNA: TGCGCCAGCAGCCCTCGAGCAGGGGCAGATACGCAGTATTTT.

The rearrangement joins TRBV20-1 to TRBJ2-3, with D unresolved. The V gene's germline CDR1 is DFQATT and CDR2 SNEGSKA (reference sequence). The CDR3 is 13 residues long. V gave up 1 base and J gave up 0 bases, with 5 bases separating them. CDR3 DNA: TGCAGTGCTAGAGGACTTAGCACAGATACGCAGTATTTT. Its protein is CSARGLSTDTQYF.

The chain combines TRBV5-1 with TRBJ2-2; 10 bases map to TRBD2. Germline lookup yields CDR1 SGHRS and CDR2 YFSETQ. There are 16 residues in the CDR3. The junction had 7 bases not matched to a gene; V was cut back by 5 bases and J by 3 bases. CDR3 DNA: TGCGCCAGCAGTGTAACTAGCGGGGCGGACACCGGGGAGCTGTTTTTT. Encoded protein: CASSVTSGADTGELFF.

This clonotype was seen many times. The chain combines TRBV7-9 with TRBJ2-3; D call uncertain. In germline, CDR1 is SEHNR, CDR2 FQNEAQ (reference sequence). Trimming left V 1 base short and J 0 bases short, with 5 bases between. This CDR3 contains 14 residues. The CDR3: CASSLDTSTDTQYF. CDR3 coding DNA: TGTGCCAGCAGCTTAGACACCAGCACAGATACGCAGTATTTT.

The gene calls are TRBV20-1 and TRBJ1-2; possibly TRBD1 for D (6 bases). Germline assignment: CDR1 DFQATT and CDR2 SNEGSKA (reference sequence). The CDR3 extends over 12 amino acids. V lost 7 bases and J lost 8, with 17 bases in between. CDR3 sequence reads: CSVDSRMAGYTF. CDR3 coding DNA: TGCAGTGTGGACAGCCGAATGGCGGGCTACACCTTC.